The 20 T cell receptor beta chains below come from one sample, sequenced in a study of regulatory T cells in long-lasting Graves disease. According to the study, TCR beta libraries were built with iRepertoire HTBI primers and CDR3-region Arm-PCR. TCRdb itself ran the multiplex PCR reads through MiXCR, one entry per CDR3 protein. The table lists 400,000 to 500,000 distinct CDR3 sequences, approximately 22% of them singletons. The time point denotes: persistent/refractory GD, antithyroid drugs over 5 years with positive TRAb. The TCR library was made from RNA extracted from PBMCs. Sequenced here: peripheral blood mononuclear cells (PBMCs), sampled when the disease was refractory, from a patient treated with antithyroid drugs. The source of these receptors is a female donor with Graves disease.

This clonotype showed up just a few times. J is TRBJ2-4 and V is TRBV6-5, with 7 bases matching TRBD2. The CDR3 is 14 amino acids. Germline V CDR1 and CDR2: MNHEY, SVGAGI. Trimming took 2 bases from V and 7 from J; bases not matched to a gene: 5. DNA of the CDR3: TGTGCCAGCAGTTACGAGGCGGGAGTGAACATTCAGTACTTC. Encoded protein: CASSYEAGVNIQYF.

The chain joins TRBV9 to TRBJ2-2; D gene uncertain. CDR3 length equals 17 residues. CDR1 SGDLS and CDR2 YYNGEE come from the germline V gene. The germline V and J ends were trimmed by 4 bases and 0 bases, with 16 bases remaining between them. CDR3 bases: TGTGCCAGCAGCCCAGGCGGCTCCTGGGCGAACACCGGGGAGCTGTTTTTT. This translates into CASSPGGSWANTGELFF.

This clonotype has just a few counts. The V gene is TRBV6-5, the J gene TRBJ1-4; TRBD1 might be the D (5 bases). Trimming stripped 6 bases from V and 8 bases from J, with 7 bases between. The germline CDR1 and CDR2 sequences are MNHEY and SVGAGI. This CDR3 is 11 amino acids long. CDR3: CASSYREKLFF. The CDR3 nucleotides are TGTGCCAGCAGCTACAGGGAAAAACTGTTTTTT.

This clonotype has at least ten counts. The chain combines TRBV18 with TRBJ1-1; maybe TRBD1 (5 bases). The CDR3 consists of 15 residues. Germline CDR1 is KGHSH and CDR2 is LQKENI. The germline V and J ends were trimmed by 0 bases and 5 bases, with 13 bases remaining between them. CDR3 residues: CASSPPGGVGTEAFF. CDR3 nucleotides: TGTGCCAGCTCACCACCGGGAGGGGTAGGGACTGAAGCTTTCTTT. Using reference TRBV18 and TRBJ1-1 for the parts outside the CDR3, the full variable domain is NAGVMQNPRHLVRRRGQEARLRCSPMKGHSHVYWYRQLPEEGLKFMVYLQKENIIDESGMPKERFSAEFPKEGPSILRIQQVVRGDSAAYFCASSPPGGVGTEAFFGQGTRLTVV.

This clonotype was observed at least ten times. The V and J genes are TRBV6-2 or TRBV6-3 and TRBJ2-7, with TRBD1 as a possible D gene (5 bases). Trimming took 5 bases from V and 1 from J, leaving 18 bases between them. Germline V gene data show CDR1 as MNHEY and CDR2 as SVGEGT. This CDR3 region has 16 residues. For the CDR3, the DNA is TGTGCCAGCAGTGAATGGGGCCAGGGCGAATCCTACGAGCAGTACTTC. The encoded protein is CASSEWGQGESYEQYF.

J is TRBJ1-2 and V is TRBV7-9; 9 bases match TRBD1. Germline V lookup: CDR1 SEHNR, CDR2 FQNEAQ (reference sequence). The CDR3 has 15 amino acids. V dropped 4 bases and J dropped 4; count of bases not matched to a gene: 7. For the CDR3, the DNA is TGTGCCAGCAGCTGGGCCCGGGACAGGGTCTATGGCTACACCTTC. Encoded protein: CASSWARDRVYGYTF.

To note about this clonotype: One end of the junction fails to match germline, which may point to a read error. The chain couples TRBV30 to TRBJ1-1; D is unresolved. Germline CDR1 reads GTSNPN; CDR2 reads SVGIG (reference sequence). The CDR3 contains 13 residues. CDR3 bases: TGTGCCTGGAGTCGGTCAGCGAACCCTGAAGCTTTCTTT. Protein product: CAWSRSANPEAFF.

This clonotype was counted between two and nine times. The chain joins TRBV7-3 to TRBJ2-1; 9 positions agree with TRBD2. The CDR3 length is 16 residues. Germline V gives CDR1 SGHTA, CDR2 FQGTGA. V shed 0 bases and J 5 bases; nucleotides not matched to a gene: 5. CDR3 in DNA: TGTGCCAGCAGCTTAACGGGTAGCGGGGGACACAATGAGCAGTTCTTC. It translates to CASSLTGSGGHNEQFF. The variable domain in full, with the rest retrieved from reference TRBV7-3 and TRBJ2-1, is GAGVSQTPSNKVTEKGKYVELRCDPISGHTALYWYRQSLGQGPEFLIYFQGTGAADDSGLPNDRFFAVRPEGSVSTLKIQRTERGDSAVYLCASSLTGSGGHNEQFFGPGTRLTVL.

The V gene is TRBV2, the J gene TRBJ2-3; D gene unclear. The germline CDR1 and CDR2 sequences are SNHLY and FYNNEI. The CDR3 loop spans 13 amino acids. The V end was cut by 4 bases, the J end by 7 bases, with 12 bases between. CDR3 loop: CASSGVRSYTQYF. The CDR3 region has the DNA TGTGCCAGCAGTGGAGTTAGATCTTATACGCAGTATTTT. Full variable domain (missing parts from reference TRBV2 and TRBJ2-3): EPEVTQTPSHQVTQMGQEVILRCVPISNHLYFYWYRQILGQKVEFLVSFYNNEISEKSEIFDDQFSVERPDGSNFTLKIRSTKLEDSAMYFCASSGVRSYTQYFGPGTRLTVL.

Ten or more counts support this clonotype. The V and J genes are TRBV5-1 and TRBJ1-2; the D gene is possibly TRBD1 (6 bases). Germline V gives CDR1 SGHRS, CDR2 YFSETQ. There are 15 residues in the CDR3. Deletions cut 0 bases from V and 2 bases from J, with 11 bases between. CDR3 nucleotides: TGCGCCAGCAGCTTGGAAACAGGGTGGAACTATGGCTACACCTTC. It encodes CASSLETGWNYGYTF.

The CDR3 protein is CASEKGGAKQETQYF. The CDR3 region has the DNA TGTGCCAGTGAAAAGGGGGGCGCGAAGCAAGAGACCCAGTACTTC. The chain uses TRBV7-9 and TRBJ2-5, with D possibly being TRBD1 or TRBD2 (6 bases each). The CDR3 extends over 15 amino acids. Germline V CDR1 and CDR2: SEHNR, FQNEAQ (reference sequence). V was shortened by 9 bases and J by 2 bases, with 19 bases between the two germline ends.

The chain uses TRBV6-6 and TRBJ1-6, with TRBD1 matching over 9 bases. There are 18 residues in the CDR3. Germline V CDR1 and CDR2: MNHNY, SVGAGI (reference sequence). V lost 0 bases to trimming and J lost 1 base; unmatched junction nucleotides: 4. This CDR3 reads CASSYSVGQGSYNSPLHF. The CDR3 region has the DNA TGTGCCAGCAGTTACTCGGTCGGACAGGGGTCCTATAATTCACCCCTCCACTTT.

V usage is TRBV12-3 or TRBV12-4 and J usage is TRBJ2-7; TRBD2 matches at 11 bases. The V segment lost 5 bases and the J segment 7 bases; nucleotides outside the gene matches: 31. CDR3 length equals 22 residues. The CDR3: CASSRGVGGAYLAGGRGDEQYF. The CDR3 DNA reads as TGTGCCAGCAGTCGCGGAGTAGGGGGGGCGTACCTAGCGGGAGGACGGGGAGATGAGCAGTACTTC.

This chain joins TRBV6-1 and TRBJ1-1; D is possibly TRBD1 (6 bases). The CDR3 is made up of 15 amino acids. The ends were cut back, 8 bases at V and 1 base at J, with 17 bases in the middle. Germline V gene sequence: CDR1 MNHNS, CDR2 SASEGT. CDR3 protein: CASALITGANTEAFF. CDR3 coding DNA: TGTGCCAGCGCTCTTATAACGGGGGCGAACACTGAAGCTTTCTTT.

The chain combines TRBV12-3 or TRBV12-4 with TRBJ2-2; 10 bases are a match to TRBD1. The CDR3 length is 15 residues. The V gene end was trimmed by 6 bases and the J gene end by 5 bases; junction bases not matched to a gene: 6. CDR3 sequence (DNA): TGTGCCAGCAGCCGGGACAGGGGTTCTACCGGGGAGCTGTTTTTT. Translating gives CASSRDRGSTGELFF.

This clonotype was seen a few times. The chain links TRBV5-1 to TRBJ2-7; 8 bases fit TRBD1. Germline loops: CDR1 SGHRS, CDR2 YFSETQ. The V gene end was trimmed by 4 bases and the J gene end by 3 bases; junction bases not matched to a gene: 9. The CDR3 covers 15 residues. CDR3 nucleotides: TGCGCCAGCAGCGGAGTATCCGGGACAGGCTACGAGCAGTACTTC. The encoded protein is CASSGVSGTGYEQYF.

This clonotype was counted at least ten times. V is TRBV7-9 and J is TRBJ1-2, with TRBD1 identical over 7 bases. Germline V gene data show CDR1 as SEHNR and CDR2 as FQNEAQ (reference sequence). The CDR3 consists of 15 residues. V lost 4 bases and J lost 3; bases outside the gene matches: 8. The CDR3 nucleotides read TGTGCCAGCAGCTCGGGACAGCTTAATTACTATGGCTACACCTTC. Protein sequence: CASSSGQLNYYGYTF. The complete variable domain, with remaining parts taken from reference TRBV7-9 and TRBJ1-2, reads DTGVSQNPRHKITKRGQNVTFRCDPISEHNRLYWYRQTLGQGPEFLTYFQNEAQLEKSRLLSDRFSAERPKGSFSTLEIQRTEQGDSAMYLCASSSGQLNYYGYTFGSGTRLTVV.

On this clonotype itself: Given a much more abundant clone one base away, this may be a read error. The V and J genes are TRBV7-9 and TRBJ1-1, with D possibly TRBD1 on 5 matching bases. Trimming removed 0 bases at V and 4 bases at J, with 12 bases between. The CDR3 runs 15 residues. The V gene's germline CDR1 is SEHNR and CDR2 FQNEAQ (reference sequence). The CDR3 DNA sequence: TGTGCCAGCAGCTTAGCCGGGAGTGGGGGCACTGAAGCTTTCTTT. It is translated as CASSLAGSGGTEAFF.

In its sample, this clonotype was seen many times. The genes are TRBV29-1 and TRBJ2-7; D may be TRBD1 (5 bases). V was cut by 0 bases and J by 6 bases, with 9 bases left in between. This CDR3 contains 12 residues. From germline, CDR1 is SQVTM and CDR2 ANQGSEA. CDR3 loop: CSVEDQGVEQYF. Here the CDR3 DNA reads TGCAGCGTTGAAGATCAAGGGGTCGAGCAGTACTTC.

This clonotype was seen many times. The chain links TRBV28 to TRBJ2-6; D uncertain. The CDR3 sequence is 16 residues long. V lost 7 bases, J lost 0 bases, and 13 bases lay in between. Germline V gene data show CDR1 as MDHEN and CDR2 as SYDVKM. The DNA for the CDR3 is TGTGCCAGCACCCCTCACAGCCTCTCTGGGGCCAACGTCCTGACTTTC. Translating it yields CASTPHSLSGANVLTF.